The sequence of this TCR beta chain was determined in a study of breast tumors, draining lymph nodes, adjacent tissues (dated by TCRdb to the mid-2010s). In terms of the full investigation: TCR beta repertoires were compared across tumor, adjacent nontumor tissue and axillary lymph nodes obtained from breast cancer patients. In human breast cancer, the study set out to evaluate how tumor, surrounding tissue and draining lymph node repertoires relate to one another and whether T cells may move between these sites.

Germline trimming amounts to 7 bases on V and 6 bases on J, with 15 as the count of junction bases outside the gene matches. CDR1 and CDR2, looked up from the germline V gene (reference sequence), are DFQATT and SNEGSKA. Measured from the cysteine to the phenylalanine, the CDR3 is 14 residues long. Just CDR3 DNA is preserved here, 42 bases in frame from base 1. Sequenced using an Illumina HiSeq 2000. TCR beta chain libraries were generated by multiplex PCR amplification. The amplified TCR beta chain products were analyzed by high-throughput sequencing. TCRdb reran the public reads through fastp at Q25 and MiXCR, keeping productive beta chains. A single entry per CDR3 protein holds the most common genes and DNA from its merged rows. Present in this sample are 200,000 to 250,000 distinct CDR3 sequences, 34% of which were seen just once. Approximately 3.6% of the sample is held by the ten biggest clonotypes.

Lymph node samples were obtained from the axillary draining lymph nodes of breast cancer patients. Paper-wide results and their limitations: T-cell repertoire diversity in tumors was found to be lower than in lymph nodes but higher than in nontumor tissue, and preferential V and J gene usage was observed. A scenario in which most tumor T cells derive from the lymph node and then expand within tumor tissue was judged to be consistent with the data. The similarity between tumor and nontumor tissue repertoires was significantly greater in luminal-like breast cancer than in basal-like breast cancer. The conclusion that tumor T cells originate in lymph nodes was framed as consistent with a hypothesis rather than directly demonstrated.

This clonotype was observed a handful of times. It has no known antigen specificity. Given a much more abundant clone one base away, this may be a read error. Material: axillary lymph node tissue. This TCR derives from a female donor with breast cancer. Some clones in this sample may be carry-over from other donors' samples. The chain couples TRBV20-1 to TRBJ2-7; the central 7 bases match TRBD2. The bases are TGCAGTGTGACAGATGTGGCGGGAGACTCCGAGCAGTACTTC. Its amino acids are CSVTDVAGDSEQYF.